The 2 T cell receptor beta chains below come from one sample, sequenced in a study of blood T cell repertoires in COVID-19. Libraries were prepared by immunoSEQ multiplex PCR; TCRdb keeps only in-frame clonotypes and omits some of them. The table records roughly 300,000 clones, around 85% of them present only once. Material: PBMCs or T cells enriched from blood (not recorded which). The receptors come from a woman aged 45-60 years who had recovered from COVID-19.

The chain is built from TRBV6-1 and TRBJ1-3, with D possibly being TRBD1 (6 bases). The V end was cut by 3 bases, the J end by 2 bases, with 11 bases between. Germline CDR1 MNHNS, CDR2 SASEGT. This CDR3 comprises 15 residues. The chain's CDR3 is CASSDGGRTGNTIYF. The CDR3 DNA follows: TGTGCCAGCAGTGACGGGGGGCGGACTGGAAACACCATATATTTT.

The chain carries TRBV2 and TRBJ2-7; D perhaps matches TRBD1 (6 bases). Germline CDR1 is SNHLY and CDR2 is FYNNEI. The CDR3 spans 15 residues. Trimming stripped 6 bases from V and 0 bases from J, with 15 bases between. This chain's CDR3 is CASSPDSQSSYEQYF. The DNA for the CDR3 is TGTGCCAGCAGCCCGGACAGCCAGAGCTCCTACGAGCAGTACTTC. Complete variable domain (other parts from reference TRBV2 and TRBJ2-7): EPEVTQTPSHQVTQMGQEVILRCVPISNHLYFYWYRQILGQKVEFLVSFYNNEISEKSEIFDDQFSVERPDGSNFTLKIRSTKLEDSAMYFCASSPDSQSSYEQYFGPGTRLTVT.